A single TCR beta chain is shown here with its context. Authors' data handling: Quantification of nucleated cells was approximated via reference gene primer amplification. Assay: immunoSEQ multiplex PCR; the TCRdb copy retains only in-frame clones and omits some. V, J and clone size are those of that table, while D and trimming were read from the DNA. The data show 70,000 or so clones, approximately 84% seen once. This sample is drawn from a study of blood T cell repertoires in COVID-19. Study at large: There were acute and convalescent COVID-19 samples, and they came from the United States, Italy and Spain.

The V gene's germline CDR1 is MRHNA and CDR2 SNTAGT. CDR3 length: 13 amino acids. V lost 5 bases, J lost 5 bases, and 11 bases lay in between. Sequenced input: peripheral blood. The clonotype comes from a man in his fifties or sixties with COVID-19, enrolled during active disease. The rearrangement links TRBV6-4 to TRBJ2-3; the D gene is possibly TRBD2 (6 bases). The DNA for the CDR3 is TGTGCCAGCAGTCGGGAGAGGGGAGATACGCAGTATTTT. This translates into CASSRERGDTQYF.